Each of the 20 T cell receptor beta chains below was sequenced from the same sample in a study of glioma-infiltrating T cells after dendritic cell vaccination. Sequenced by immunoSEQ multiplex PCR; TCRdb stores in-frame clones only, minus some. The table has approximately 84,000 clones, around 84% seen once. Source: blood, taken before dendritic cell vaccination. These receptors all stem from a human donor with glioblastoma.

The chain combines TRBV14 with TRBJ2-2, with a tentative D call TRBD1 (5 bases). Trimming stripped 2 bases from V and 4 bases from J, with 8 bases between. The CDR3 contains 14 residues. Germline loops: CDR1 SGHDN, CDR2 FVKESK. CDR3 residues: CASSQQGITGELFF. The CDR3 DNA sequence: TGTGCCAGCAGCCAACAGGGTATCACCGGGGAGCTGTTTTTT.

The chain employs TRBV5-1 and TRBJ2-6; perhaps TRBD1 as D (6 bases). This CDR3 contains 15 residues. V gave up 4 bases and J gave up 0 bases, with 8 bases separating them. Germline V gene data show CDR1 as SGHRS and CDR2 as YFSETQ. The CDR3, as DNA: TGCGCCAGCAGCCTAGGGGGCTCTGGGGCCAACGTCCTGACTTTC. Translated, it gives CASSLGGSGANVLTF.

The CDR3 sequence is CASRPSGSANYEQYF. The CDR3 DNA follows: TGTGCCAGCAGACCTAGCGGGAGTGCAAACTACGAGCAGTACTTC. The chain has TRBV6-5 and TRBJ2-7; the match to TRBD2 covers 10 bases. Germline V gene data show CDR1 as MNHEY and CDR2 as SVGAGI. V trimming: 6 bases; J trimming: 3 bases; junction bases outside the gene matches: 8. The length of the CDR3 is 15 residues.

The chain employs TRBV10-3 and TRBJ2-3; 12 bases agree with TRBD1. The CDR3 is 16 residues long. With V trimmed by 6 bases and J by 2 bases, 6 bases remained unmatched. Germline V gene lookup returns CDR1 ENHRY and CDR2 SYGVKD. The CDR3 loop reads CAIREGQGAPTDTQYF. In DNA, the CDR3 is TGTGCCATCAGAGAGGGACAGGGGGCGCCCACAGATACGCAGTATTTT.

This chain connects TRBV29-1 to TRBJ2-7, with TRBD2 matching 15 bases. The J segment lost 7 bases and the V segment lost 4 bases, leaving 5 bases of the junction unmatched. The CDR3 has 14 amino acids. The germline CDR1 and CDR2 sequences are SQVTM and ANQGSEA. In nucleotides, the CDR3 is TGCAGCGTTGTAGGACTAGCGGGAGGGGGAGAGCAGTACTTC. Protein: CSVVGLAGGGEQYF.

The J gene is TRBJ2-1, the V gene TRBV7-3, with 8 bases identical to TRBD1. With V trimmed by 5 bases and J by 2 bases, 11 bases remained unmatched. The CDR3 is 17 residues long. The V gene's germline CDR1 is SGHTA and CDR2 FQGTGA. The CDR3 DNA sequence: TGTGCCAGCAGCCCTACCTCTCAGGGGGCTCCCTACAATGAGCAGTTCTTC. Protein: CASSPTSQGAPYNEQFF. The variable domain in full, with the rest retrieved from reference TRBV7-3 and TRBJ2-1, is GAGVSQTPSNKVTEKGKYVELRCDPISGHTALYWYRQSLGQGPEFLIYFQGTGAADDSGLPNDRFFAVRPEGSVSTLKIQRTERGDSAVYLCASSPTSQGAPYNEQFFGPGTRLTVL.

DNA for the CDR3: TGTGCCAGCAGTGAAGTGGCCCACCCTAACTATGGCTACACCTTC. Amino acids: CASSEVAHPNYGYTF. The chain is built from TRBV6-1 and TRBJ1-2; D not certain. V lost 1 base, J lost 0 bases, and 9 bases lay in between. The CDR3 consists of 15 residues. The V gene's germline CDR1 is MNHNS and CDR2 SASEGT.

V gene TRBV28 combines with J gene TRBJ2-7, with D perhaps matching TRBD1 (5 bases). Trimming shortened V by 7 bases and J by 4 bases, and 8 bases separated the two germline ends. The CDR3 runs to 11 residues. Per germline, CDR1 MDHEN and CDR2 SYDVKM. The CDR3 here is CASTQEYEQYF. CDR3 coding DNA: TGTGCCAGCACACAGGAATACGAGCAGTACTTC.

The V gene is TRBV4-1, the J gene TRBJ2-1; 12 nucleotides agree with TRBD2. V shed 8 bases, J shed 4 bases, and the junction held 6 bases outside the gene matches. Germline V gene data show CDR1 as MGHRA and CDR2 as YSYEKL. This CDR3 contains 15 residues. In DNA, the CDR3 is TGCGCCAGCGGCACACTAGCGGGGGGTTACAATGAGCAGTTCTTC. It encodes CASGTLAGGYNEQFF.

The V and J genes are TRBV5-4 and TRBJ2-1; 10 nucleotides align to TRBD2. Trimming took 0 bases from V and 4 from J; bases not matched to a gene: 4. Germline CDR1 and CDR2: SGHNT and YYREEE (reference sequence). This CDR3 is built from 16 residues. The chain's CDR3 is CASSLGVAGGYNEQFF. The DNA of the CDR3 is TGTGCCAGCAGCTTGGGCGTAGCGGGGGGTTACAATGAGCAGTTCTTC. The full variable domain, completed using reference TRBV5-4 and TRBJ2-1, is ETGVTQSPTHLIKTRGQQVTLRCSSQSGHNTVSWYQQALGQGPQFIFQYYREEENGRGNFPPRFSGLQFPNYSSELNVNALELDDSALYLCASSLGVAGGYNEQFFGPGTRLTVL.

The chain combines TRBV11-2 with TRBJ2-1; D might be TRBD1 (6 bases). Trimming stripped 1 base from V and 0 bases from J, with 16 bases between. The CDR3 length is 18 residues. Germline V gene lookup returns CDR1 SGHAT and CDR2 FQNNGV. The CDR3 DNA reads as TGTGCCAGCAGCTTAGGGCCCCAGCAGGGGACCTCCTACAATGAGCAGTTCTTC. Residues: CASSLGPQQGTSYNEQFF.

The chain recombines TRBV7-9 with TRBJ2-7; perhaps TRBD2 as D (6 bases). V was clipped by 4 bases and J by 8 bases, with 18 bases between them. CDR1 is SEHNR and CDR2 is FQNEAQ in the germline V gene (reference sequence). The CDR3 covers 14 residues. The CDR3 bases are TGTGCCAGCAGCTCCTCCGGAGGGCAATTCAAGCAGTACTTC. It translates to CASSSSGGQFKQYF.

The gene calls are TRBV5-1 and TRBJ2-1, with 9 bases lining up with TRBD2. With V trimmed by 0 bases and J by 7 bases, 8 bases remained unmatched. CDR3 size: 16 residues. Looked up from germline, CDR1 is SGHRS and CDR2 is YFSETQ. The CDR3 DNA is TGCGCCAGCAGCTTGGTCGGTAGCGGGAGTTGGAATGAGCAGTTCTTC. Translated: CASSLVGSGSWNEQFF.

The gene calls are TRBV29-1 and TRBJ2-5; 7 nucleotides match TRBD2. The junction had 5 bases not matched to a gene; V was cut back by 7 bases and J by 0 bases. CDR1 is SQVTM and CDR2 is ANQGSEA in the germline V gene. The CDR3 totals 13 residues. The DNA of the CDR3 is TGCAGCGCCCGGGCGGGGGACCAAGAGACCCAGTACTTC. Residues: CSARAGDQETQYF.

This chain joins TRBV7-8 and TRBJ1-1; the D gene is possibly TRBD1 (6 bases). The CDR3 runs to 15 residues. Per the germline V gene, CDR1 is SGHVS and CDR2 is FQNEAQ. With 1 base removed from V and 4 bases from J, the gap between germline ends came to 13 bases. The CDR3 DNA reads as TGTGCCAGCAGCTTAGTAGCTAGGGGGTTCACTGAAGCTTTCTTT. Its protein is CASSLVARGFTEAFF. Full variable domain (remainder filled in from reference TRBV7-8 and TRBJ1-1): GAGVSQSPRYKVAKRGQDVALRCDPISGHVSLFWYQQALGQGPEFLTYFQNEAQLDKSGLPSDRFFAERPEGSVSTLKIQRTQQEDSAVYLCASSLVARGFTEAFFGQGTRLTVV.

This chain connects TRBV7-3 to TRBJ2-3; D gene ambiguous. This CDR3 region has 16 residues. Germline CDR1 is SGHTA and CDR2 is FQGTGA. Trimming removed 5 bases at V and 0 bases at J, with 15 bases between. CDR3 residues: CASSPTTSFSTDTQYF. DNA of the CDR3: TGTGCCAGCAGCCCAACGACATCTTTTAGCACAGATACGCAGTATTTT.

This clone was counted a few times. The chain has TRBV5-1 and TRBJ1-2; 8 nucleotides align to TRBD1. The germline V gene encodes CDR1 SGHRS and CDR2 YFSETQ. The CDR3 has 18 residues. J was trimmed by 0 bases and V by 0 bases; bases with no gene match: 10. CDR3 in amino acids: CASSLASSGGVSNYGYTF. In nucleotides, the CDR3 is TGCGCCAGCAGCTTGGCGTCTTCAGGGGGCGTCTCTAACTATGGCTACACCTTC.

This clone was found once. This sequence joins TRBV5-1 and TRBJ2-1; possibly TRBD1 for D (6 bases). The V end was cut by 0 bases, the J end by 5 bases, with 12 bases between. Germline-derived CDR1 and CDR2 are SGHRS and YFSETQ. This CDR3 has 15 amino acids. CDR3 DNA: TGCGCCAGCAGCTTGGGGACAGCCATCGACAATGAGCAGTTCTTC. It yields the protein CASSLGTAIDNEQFF.

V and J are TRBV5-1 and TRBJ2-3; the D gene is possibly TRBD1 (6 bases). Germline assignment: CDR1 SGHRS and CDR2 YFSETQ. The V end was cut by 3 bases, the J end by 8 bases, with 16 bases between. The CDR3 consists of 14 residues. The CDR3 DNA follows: TGCGCCAGCAGCTACGACAGGAATGTCGGTACGCAGTATTTT. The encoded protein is CASSYDRNVGTQYF.

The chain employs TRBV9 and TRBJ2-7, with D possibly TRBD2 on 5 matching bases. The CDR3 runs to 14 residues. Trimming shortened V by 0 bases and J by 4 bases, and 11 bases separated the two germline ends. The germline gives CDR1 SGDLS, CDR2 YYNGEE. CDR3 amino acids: CASSVGGSRYEQYF. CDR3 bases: TGTGCCAGCAGCGTAGGAGGGAGCCGATACGAGCAGTACTTC.